This T cell receptor beta chain was identified during a study of cytomegalovirus exposure and HLA in healthy donors. Findings and caveats of the study: A later analysis appeared to link common viral pathogens to several of the most significant clusters. The listing of 150 to 200 TCR beta chains classed them as cytomegalovirus-associated. More clonal expansion characterized HLA-associated TCR beta chains than equally common others in a later analysis.

The PCR was carried out with 60 Vbeta primers and 13 Jbeta primers. The method was immunoSEQ multiplex PCR; TCRdb's version includes in-frame clones alone and lacks a portion of them. The repertoire includes some 120,000 clones, over 9.5% of them detected once, and just over 4.5% sits in the top ten. This clone showed up just a few times. Its antigen remains unknown. Germline V gene data show CDR1 as MNHEY and CDR2 as SVGAGI. This CDR3 is 14 amino acids long. V lost 6 bases, J lost 1 base, and 4 bases stayed unmatched. The chain is built from TRBV6-5 and TRBJ2-3; 7 bases agree with TRBD1. The sequence was collected from a woman in her late teens or twenties in good health and CMV-seropositive. Sequenced input: PBMCs. The CDR3 sequence is CASRETGGTDTQYF. As DNA, the CDR3 is TGTGCCAGCAGAGAAACAGGGGGCACAGATACGCAGTATTTT.